This TCR beta chain was captured by sequencing in a study of T cell repertoires in cytomegalovirus infection. TCRdb recomputed calls from the reads with MiXCR, one row per CDR3 protein. Of roughly 720,000 distinct CDR3 sequences in the sample, less than 40% were seen once. This clonotype was counted only a few times. V lost 4 bases and J 9 bases, leaving 10 bases between the germline ends. This CDR3 spans 12 amino acids. This clonotype was obtained from a human donor in good health (CMV status not recorded). Some clones in this sample may be carry-over from other donors' samples. The sample comprised PBMCs. The J gene is TRBJ1-5, the V gene TRBV12-3 or TRBV12-4; weak D call: TRBD1 (5 bases). CDR3 coding DNA: TGTGCCAGCAGTTCGGGGGGGATGCCCCAGCATTTT. Amino acid sequence: CASSSGGMPQHF.